This TCR beta chain was obtained from a study of CD8 T cells in ankylosing spondylitis. Study findings and constraints: Ankylosing spondylitis blood appeared to be characterized by a TCR beta motif of roughly eight highly homologous variants.

Generation of TCR beta libraries employed quantitative 5'-RACE incorporating molecular barcodes. TCRdb processed the 5' RACE reads anew with MiXCR; each CDR3 protein has one entry. The table includes 350,000 or so distinct CDR3 sequences, around 7.6% detected once. As concerns this clonotype: Antigen specificity is unknown.

The V and J ends lost 6 bases and 3 bases respectively, with 6 bases between them. CDR3 size: 12 residues. Germline CDR1 reads SGDLS; CDR2 reads YYNGEE. This sequence originates from a male donor with ankylosing spondylitis. This sequence joins TRBV9 and TRBJ2-2; D is unresolved. What was sequenced was blood, either unsorted or a sorted T cell fraction (not recorded which). The DNA of the CDR3 is TGTGCCAGCAATGAGGACACCGGGGAGCTGTTTTTT. It encodes CASNEDTGELFF.